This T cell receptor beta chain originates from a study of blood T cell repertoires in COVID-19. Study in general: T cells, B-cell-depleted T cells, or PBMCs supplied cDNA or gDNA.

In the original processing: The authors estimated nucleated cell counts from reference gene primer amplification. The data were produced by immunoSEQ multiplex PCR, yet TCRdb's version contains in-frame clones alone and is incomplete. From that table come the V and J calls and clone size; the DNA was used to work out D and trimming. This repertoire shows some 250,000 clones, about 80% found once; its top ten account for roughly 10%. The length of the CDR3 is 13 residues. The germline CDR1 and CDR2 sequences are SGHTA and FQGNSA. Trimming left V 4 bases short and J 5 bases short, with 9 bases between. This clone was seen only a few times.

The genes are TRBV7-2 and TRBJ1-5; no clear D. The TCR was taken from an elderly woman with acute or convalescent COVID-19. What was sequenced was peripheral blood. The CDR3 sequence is CASSSWGDQPQHF. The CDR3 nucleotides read TGTGCCAGCAGCTCATGGGGAGATCAGCCCCAGCATTTT. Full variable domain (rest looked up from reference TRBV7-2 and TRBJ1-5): GAGVSQSPSNKVTEKGKDVELRCDPISGHTALYWYRQSLGQGLEFLIYFQGNSAPDKSGLPSDRFSAERTGGSVSTLTIQRTQQEDSAVYLCASSSWGDQPQHFGDGTRLSIL.